These 18 T cell receptor beta chains were all obtained from the same sample, sequenced in a study of T cells in Graves' hyperthyroidism and ophthalmopathy. RNA transcripts yielded amplified TCR beta CDR3 regions. The primer set for the first-round RT-PCR of the TCR CDR3 was HTBI. MiXCR was run by TCRdb on the multiplex PCR reads, yielding one entry per CDR3 protein. The table includes about 360,000 distinct CDR3 sequences, around 13% detected once. The sample consisted of blood. The receptors were sampled from a woman under 30 with Graves' hyperthyroidism.

This clonotype was recorded many times. The V and J genes are TRBV5-8 and TRBJ2-1; TRBD1 aligns across 7 bases. Germline V gene lookup returns CDR1 SGHTS and CDR2 YDEGEE. The CDR3 is 15 residues long. Germline trimming cut 4 bases from V and 4 bases from J; bases unmatched to any gene: 8. The CDR3, as DNA: TGTGCCAGCAGCCCTCCCGGGACAGCATACAATGAGCAGTTCTTC. It translates to CASSPPGTAYNEQFF.

The sample holds a few counts of this clonotype. The V call is TRBV4-2, the J call TRBJ1-1; 8 nucleotides match TRBD1. Germline V gene sequence: CDR1 LGHNA, CDR2 YNFKEQ. The length of the CDR3 is 17 residues. V shed 2 bases and J 0 bases; nucleotides not matched to a gene: 8. The CDR3 DNA reads as TGTGCCAGCAGCCAAAGGACAGGGTTGATTCTGAACACTGAAGCTTTCTTT. It is translated as CASSQRTGLILNTEAFF.

The count of this clonotype is one. This sequence joins TRBV12-3 or TRBV12-4 and TRBJ1-4; weak D call: TRBD1 (6 bases). There are 18 residues in the CDR3. V was shortened by 5 bases and J by 4 bases, with 23 bases between the two germline ends. The CDR3 protein is CASSRTRQAPRYNEKLFF. The CDR3 coding sequence is TGTGCCAGCAGTCGTACCAGACAGGCCCCCCGGTATAATGAAAAACTGTTTTTT.

This clonotype has ten or more counts. CDR3 coding DNA: TGTGCCAGCAGTTTTACTGATCAGCCCCAGCATTTT. Translated, it gives CASSFTDQPQHF. J is TRBJ1-5 and V is TRBV28; D ambiguous. The V end lost 3 bases, the J end lost 5 bases, and 5 bases lay between the germline ends. Germline CDR1 MDHEN, CDR2 SYDVKM. This CDR3 has 12 amino acids.

The table lists this clonotype with many counts. V is TRBV12-3 or TRBV12-4 and J is TRBJ2-7; maybe TRBD1 (5 bases). The CDR3 has 15 residues. V lost 3 bases, J lost 3 bases, and 15 bases lay in between. The CDR3 region is CASSFVNRPNYEQYF. CDR3 nucleotides: TGTGCCAGCAGTTTTGTTAACAGGCCTAACTACGAGCAGTACTTC.

This clonotype was counted ten times or more. The rearrangement uses TRBV12-3 or TRBV12-4 and TRBJ1-5, with 7 bases matching TRBD1. The junction had 5 bases not matched to a gene; V was cut back by 6 bases and J by 3 bases. The CDR3 extends over 14 amino acids. DNA of the CDR3: TGTGCCAGCAGCCCCAGGGGGTCCAATCAGCCCCAGCATTTT. It encodes CASSPRGSNQPQHF.

This clonotype showed up many times. The chain combines TRBV7-2 with TRBJ2-1, with D unresolved. The CDR3 is 14 residues long. Per the germline V gene, CDR1 is SGHTA and CDR2 is FQGNSA. Trimming cost V 5 bases and J 9 bases, with 17 bases left between them. CDR3 bases: TGTGCCAGCAGCCCGCCACCTCCTATTCCTGAGCAGTTCTTC. It is translated as CASSPPPPIPEQFF.

This clonotype was counted ten times or more. This chain joins TRBV7-8 and TRBJ2-3; 7 bases agree with TRBD1. The CDR3 has 16 amino acids. The ends lost 3 bases at V and 3 bases at J; junction bases unmatched: 9. Germline CDR1 and CDR2: SGHVS and FQNEAQ. CDR3 DNA: TGTGCCAGCAGCTTTCAGGGGGAAACCAATACAGATACGCAGTATTTT. This sequence encodes CASSFQGETNTDTQYF.

Many counts were recorded for this clonotype. The chain joins TRBV20-1 to TRBJ1-5; D not resolved. Deletions cut 1 base from V and 7 bases from J, with 14 bases between. Germline V CDR1 and CDR2: DFQATT, SNEGSKA (reference sequence). This CDR3 is 14 amino acids long. CDR3 nucleotides: TGCAGTGCTAGAGTAGGGCAGGCGGGGCAGCCCCAGCATTTT. Translation: CSARVGQAGQPQHF.

This clonotype was seen repeatedly, ten times or more. This chain's CDR3 is CASRGVPGEKLFF. The CDR3 DNA follows: TGTGCCAGCAGGGGGGTCCCGGGAGAAAAACTGTTTTTT. J is TRBJ1-4 and V is TRBV6-1; D may be TRBD1 (5 bases). The length of the CDR3 is 13 residues. V lost 6 bases, J lost 8 bases, and 13 bases lay in between. CDR1 is MNHNS and CDR2 is SASEGT in the germline V gene.

The CDR3 spells CSLSLLAEAFF. CDR3 bases: TGCAGTCTATCCTTGCTCGCTGAAGCTTTCTTT. The rearrangement links TRBV20-1 to TRBJ1-1; D gene unclear. V shed 8 bases and J shed 6 bases, with 13 bases lying between them. Germline CDR1 DFQATT, CDR2 SNEGSKA (reference sequence). The CDR3 extends over 11 amino acids.

The chain joins TRBV2 to TRBJ2-5, with D perhaps matching TRBD1 (6 bases). The CDR3 extends over 15 amino acids. CDR1 and CDR2 (germline): SNHLY, FYNNEI. Trimming took off 6 bases at V and 7 bases at J, with 21 bases between the two ends. The CDR3 protein is CASRTPWGPWGTQYF. The CDR3 DNA reads TGTGCCAGCAGGACACCCTGGGGGCCCTGGGGGACCCAGTACTTC.

This clonotype was counted many times. The rearrangement links TRBV6-2 or TRBV6-3 to TRBJ2-3; D not certain. Trimming cost V 5 bases and J 0 bases, with 12 bases left between them. The germline CDR1 and CDR2 sequences are MNHEY and SVGEGT. This CDR3 is built from 15 residues. CDR3 amino acids: CASSTPVGSTDTQYF. In nucleotides, the CDR3 is TGTGCCAGCAGTACGCCGGTGGGGAGCACAGATACGCAGTATTTT.

Many counts were recorded for this clonotype. This sequence joins TRBV3-1 and TRBJ1-2; D is unresolved. CDR1 and CDR2 from the germline V gene are LGHDT and YNNKEL (reference sequence). Trimming cost V 0 bases and J 8 bases, with 10 bases left between them. The CDR3 runs 13 residues. Written as DNA, the CDR3 is TGTGCCAGCAGCCAAGAAGCGGCCAGCGGCTACACCTTC. Its protein product is CASSQEAASGYTF.

The V and J genes are TRBV30 and TRBJ2-6; TRBD1 is a possible D gene (5 bases). In germline, CDR1 is GTSNPN, CDR2 SVGIG (reference sequence). The V and J ends lost 0 bases and 0 bases respectively, with 15 bases between them. The CDR3 covers 18 residues. The CDR3 protein is CAWSVYGRANSGANVLTF. The CDR3 DNA reads as TGTGCCTGGAGTGTATATGGCAGGGCCAACTCTGGGGCCAACGTCCTGACTTTC.

This clonotype was picked up a small number of times. A much larger clone lies a single base off, so this may be a read error. DNA for the CDR3: TGTGCCAGCAGCCAAATCGAGGGGAGCACTGAAGCTTTCTTT. Protein product: CASSQIEGSTEAFF. This chain joins TRBV3-1 and TRBJ1-1, with a weak D call TRBD1 (5 bases). V lost 2 bases to trimming and J lost 4 bases, with 11 bases between them. Germline V CDR1 and CDR2: LGHDT, YNNKEL (reference sequence). The CDR3 has 14 residues.

V usage is TRBV7-9 and J usage is TRBJ2-1; 7 bases line up with TRBD1. Germline V gene lookup returns CDR1 SEHNR and CDR2 FQNEAQ (reference sequence). After removal of 1 base from V and 1 base from J, the junction contained 4 bases not matched to a gene. The CDR3 length is 16 residues. In nucleotides, the CDR3 is TGTGCCAGCAGCTTAGGCCGGGACAGATCCTACAATGAGCAGTTCTTC. It translates to CASSLGRDRSYNEQFF. Full variable domain (remainder filled in from reference TRBV7-9 and TRBJ2-1): DTGVSQNPRHKITKRGQNVTFRCDPISEHNRLYWYRQTLGQGPEFLTYFQNEAQLEKSRLLSDRFSAERPKGSFSTLEIQRTEQGDSAMYLCASSLGRDRSYNEQFFGPGTRLTVL.

This clonotype occurred many times. The chain is built from TRBV5-6 and TRBJ2-7; D ambiguous. CDR3 length: 17 residues. V lost 0 bases to trimming and J lost 3 bases, with 19 bases between them. CDR1 and CDR2 (germline): SGHDT, YYEEEE. CDR3 sequence (DNA): TGTGCCAGCAGCTTGGGGATAGCCTTCACCAGTATCTACGAGCAGTACTTC. It encodes CASSLGIAFTSIYEQYF.